This T cell receptor (beta chain) was identified in a study of blood T cells in healthy people across ages. In regard to this clonotype: Its antigen is still unknown.

Regarding the study as a whole: Long-lived donors carried more naive CD4+ cells and greater diversity than aged donors.

The trim removed 5 bases at V and 2 bases at J, leaving 7 bases unmatched. From germline, CDR1 is LGHNA and CDR2 YNFKEQ. The CDR3 is 15 amino acids. Peripheral blood samples of 9 to 10 milliliters were drawn from each donor. Samples each yielded at least 6 micrograms of total RNA. For the second PCR, which ran for roughly 6 to 12 cycles, a sample-barcoded 5' primer and a J-beta primer mix were used. Each cDNA was tagged by a template-switch adaptor containing 12 random nucleotides. TCRdb reprocessed the 5' RACE reads with MiXCR, giving one entry per CDR3 protein. Of approximately 1.5 million distinct CDR3 sequences detected, about 31% appear once; the ten largest clones hold approximately 10%.

The source material was blood. The chain recombines TRBV4-2 with TRBJ2-5, with 8 bases identical to TRBD2. The TCR was taken from a woman aged 25 to 39 in good health. CDR3 DNA sequence: TGTGCCAGCAGCACAGAGGGCGGGAGGCAAGAGACCCAGTACTTC. Its translation: CASSTEGGRQETQYF.